This entry lists 29 T cell receptor beta chains sequenced from one sample in a study of long-term antiretroviral therapy in people with HIV. Version v3.0 of the immunoSEQ assay was performed at survey level. Profiling relied on immunoSEQ multiplex PCR, and the TCRdb table lists in-frame clones only, not all of them. The sample has about 23,000 clones, around 81% seen once. Sequenced material: unsorted PBMCs, taken 1.5 years after starting antiretroviral therapy. All receptors derive from a man between 25 and 39 years old with HIV.

The sample holds one count of this clone. The chain uses TRBV11-3 and TRBJ2-1; 8 bases line up with TRBD2. This CDR3 region has 14 residues. V shed 3 bases and J 10 bases; nucleotides not matched to a gene: 8. Germline CDR1 SGHNT, CDR2 YENEEA. The CDR3 DNA follows: TGTGCCAGCAGCTTGGGGTCGGGAGGGCACGAGCAGTTCTTC. It translates to CASSLGSGGHEQFF.

V gene TRBV5-1 combines with J gene TRBJ2-5; D is uncertain. Trimming removed 2 bases from V and 2 bases from J, with 10 bases in between. Germline CDR1 is SGHRS and CDR2 is YFSETQ. The CDR3 is 14 residues long. The CDR3 loop is CASSFQGQQETQYF. The CDR3 DNA sequence: TGCGCCAGCAGCTTCCAAGGGCAGCAAGAGACCCAGTACTTC. The whole variable domain, remainder taken from reference TRBV5-1 and TRBJ2-5, is KAGVTQTPRYLIKTRGQQVTLSCSPISGHRSVSWYQQTPGQGLQFLFEYFSETQRNKGNFPGRFSGRQFSNSRSEMNVSTLELGDSALYLCASSFQGQQETQYFGPGTRLLVL.

The V and J genes are TRBV23-1 and TRBJ2-7; 8 bases match TRBD1. TRBV23-1 is annotated as an ORF whose role is uncertain. The CDR3 has 17 amino acids. Unmatched junction bases numbered 19, after V lost 3 bases and J lost 9 bases. CDR3 nucleotides: TGCGCCAGCAGTCACCCCCCTTTCCGGGACAGGCGCTCACCGCAGTACTTC. Translation gives CASSHPPFRDRRSPQYF.

This clone appeared a single time. The rearrangement joins TRBV6-5 to TRBJ1-1; D is perhaps TRBD1 (6 bases). Germline values: CDR1 MNHEY, CDR2 SVGAGI. Deletions cut 4 bases from V and 3 bases from J, with 9 bases between. This CDR3 is 13 amino acids long. Written as DNA, the CDR3 is TGTGCCAGCAGTTCAGGGGAGGACACTGAAGCTTTCTTT. Amino acids: CASSSGEDTEAFF.

The gene calls are TRBV18 and TRBJ2-3; a weak D match, TRBD2 (6 bases). Germline V gene sequence: CDR1 KGHSH, CDR2 LQKENI. The CDR3 loop spans 15 amino acids. Trimming stripped 1 base from V and 5 bases from J, with 13 bases between. The CDR3 DNA reads as TGTGCCAGCTCACCACGGTTAGCGGTGGGAGATACGCAGTATTTT. Amino acid sequence: CASSPRLAVGDTQYF. The complete variable domain, with remaining parts taken from reference TRBV18 and TRBJ2-3, reads NAGVMQNPRHLVRRRGQEARLRCSPMKGHSHVYWYRQLPEEGLKFMVYLQKENIIDESGMPKERFSAEFPKEGPSILRIQQVVRGDSAAYFCASSPRLAVGDTQYFGPGTRLTVL.

V gene TRBV19 combines with J gene TRBJ1-1, with 7 bases fitting TRBD1. The CDR3 sequence is 13 residues long. Germline CDR1 LNHDA, CDR2 SQIVND (reference sequence). The junction had 7 bases not matched to a gene; V was cut back by 7 bases and J by 5 bases. The CDR3, as DNA: TGTGCCAGTACCGCGGGACAGTTGACTGAAGCTTTCTTT. This gives the protein CASTAGQLTEAFF.

The CDR3 DNA reads as TGTGCCAGCAGTGAACTTCACGAGCAGTACTTC. Protein sequence: CASSELHEQYF. The chain carries TRBV2 and TRBJ2-7; D gene uncertain. Germline V gene data show CDR1 as SNHLY and CDR2 as FYNNEI. The CDR3 consists of 11 residues. Trimming shortened V by 2 bases and J by 5 bases, and 4 bases separated the two germline ends.

CDR3: CASRGRGSSGNTIYF. In DNA form, the CDR3 reads TGTGCCAGTAGGGGCAGGGGATCCTCTGGAAACACCATATATTTT. J is TRBJ1-3 and V is TRBV19, with a possible D match to TRBD1 (6 bases). Trimming removed 6 bases at V and 0 bases at J, with 12 bases between. CDR3 length: 15 residues. From germline, CDR1 is LNHDA and CDR2 SQIVND (reference sequence). The full variable domain, rest sourced from reference TRBV19 and TRBJ1-3, is DGGITQSPKYLFRKEGQNVTLSCEQNLNHDAMYWYRQDPGQGLRLIYYSQIVNDFQKGDIAEGYSVSREKKESFPLTVTSAQKNPTAFYLCASRGRGSSGNTIYFGEGSWLTVV.

J is TRBJ2-2 and V is TRBV11-2; D is ambiguous. The CDR3 runs 11 residues. Trimming removed 5 bases from V and 12 bases from J, with 10 bases in between. Per germline, CDR1 SGHAT and CDR2 FQNNGV. This chain's CDR3 is CASSPSGQLFF. The DNA of the CDR3 is TGTGCCAGCAGCCCCAGTGGGCAGCTGTTTTTT.

The V gene is TRBV27, the J gene TRBJ2-7; 9 bases align to TRBD1. The CDR3 totals 14 residues. The junction had 4 bases not matched to a gene; V was cut back by 4 bases and J by 3 bases. Germline loops: CDR1 MNHEY, CDR2 SMNVEV (reference sequence). In nucleotides, the CDR3 is TGTGCCAGCAGTTCCGGGACAGGGATCTACGAGCAGTACTTC. It specifies CASSSGTGIYEQYF.

The chain is built from TRBV29-1 and TRBJ1-1, with 8 positions matching TRBD1. This CDR3 spans 14 amino acids. Germline loops: CDR1 SQVTM, CDR2 ANQGSEA. Germline trimming cut 4 bases from V and 1 base from J; bases unmatched to any gene: 5. The CDR3: CSVAYRGGNTEAFF. The CDR3 coding sequence is TGCAGCGTTGCGTACAGGGGGGGGAACACTGAAGCTTTCTTT.

This clone was counted between two and nine times. The J gene is TRBJ2-7, the V gene TRBV7-9; 7 positions agree with TRBD1. CDR3 size: 13 residues. Germline trimming cut 5 bases from V and 3 bases from J; bases unmatched to any gene: 4. Germline V CDR1 and CDR2: SEHNR, FQNEAQ (reference sequence). CDR3 loop: CASSAPGGYEQYF. The CDR3 DNA is TGTGCCAGCAGCGCCCCAGGGGGCTACGAGCAGTACTTC.

The chain employs TRBV18 and TRBJ2-3, with 7 bases aligning to TRBD2. The trim removed 6 bases at V and 2 bases at J, leaving 8 bases unmatched. The length of the CDR3 is 15 residues. CDR1 and CDR2 from the germline V gene are KGHSH and LQKENI. As DNA, the CDR3 is TGTGCCAGCTCTTGGAAGCGGGACTTCACAGATACGCAGTATTTT. Protein sequence: CASSWKRDFTDTQYF.

This chain connects TRBV11-2 to TRBJ1-2; 7 bases are shared with TRBD1. With 6 bases clipped from V and 5 bases from J, the junction kept 12 bases outside the gene matches. The CDR3 has 15 amino acids. Germline CDR1 and CDR2: SGHAT and FQNNGV. The CDR3 region is CASRTIRGGGYGYTF. The DNA for the CDR3 is TGTGCCAGCAGGACTATTAGAGGGGGCGGTTATGGCTACACCTTC.

This chain uses TRBV28 with TRBJ1-2, with a weak D call TRBD1 (6 bases). Trimming took 6 bases from V and 4 from J, leaving 15 bases between them. There are 14 residues in the CDR3. Looked up from germline, CDR1 is MDHEN and CDR2 is SYDVKM. This chain's CDR3 is CASSDAGHSYGYTF. The CDR3, as DNA: TGTGCCAGCAGCGATGCGGGACATAGCTATGGCTACACCTTC.

This sequence joins TRBV29-1 and TRBJ2-7; 7 positions agree with TRBD1. The germline V gene has CDR1 SQVTM and CDR2 ANQGSEA. The CDR3 covers 13 residues. CDR3 loop: CSVRDRATYEQYF. CDR3 coding DNA: TGCAGTGTCCGCGACAGGGCAACCTACGAGCAGTACTTC.

The CDR3 DNA reads as TGTGCCAGCAGGGGGACAGGGGGGACCTACGAGCAGTACTTC. As protein: CASRGTGGTYEQYF. V gene TRBV11-2 combines with J gene TRBJ2-7; 11 bases fit TRBD1. Trimming at V came to 6 bases and at J to 2 bases, leaving 3 bases not matched to a gene. The CDR3 length is 14 residues. Germline V gene lookup returns CDR1 SGHAT and CDR2 FQNNGV.

This clone was found a few times. The CDR3 region has the DNA TGTGCCAGCAGCCCACAGGGGGGAAGCAGTGAAGCTTTCTTT. It yields the protein CASSPQGGSSEAFF. This rearrangement joins TRBV11-2 to TRBJ1-1; 8 bases agree with TRBD1. The ends lost 5 bases at V and 7 bases at J; junction bases unmatched: 9. The CDR3 sequence is 14 residues long. Germline loops: CDR1 SGHAT, CDR2 FQNNGV.

The chain carries TRBV5-1 and TRBJ2-1, with D perhaps TRBD2 (6 bases). The CDR3 spans 13 residues. Germline-derived CDR1 and CDR2 are SGHRS and YFSETQ. V was cut by 4 bases and J by 6 bases, with 11 bases left in between. CDR3 sequence (DNA): TGCGCCAGCAGCAGGGAACTAGCCAATGAGCAGTTCTTC. It yields the protein CASSRELANEQFF.

CDR3 sequence reads: CASSMGAREQYF. DNA for the CDR3: TGTGCCAGTAGTATGGGGGCTCGGGAGCAGTACTTC. V gene TRBV19 combines with J gene TRBJ2-7; D is perhaps TRBD1 (6 bases). Germline assignment: CDR1 LNHDA and CDR2 SQIVND (reference sequence). Trimming shortened V by 3 bases and J by 7 bases, and 10 bases separated the two germline ends. This CDR3 comprises 12 residues.

This clone has only one observation. The J gene is TRBJ2-7, the V gene TRBV28; 9 nucleotides line up with TRBD1. V lost 3 bases to trimming and J lost 2 bases; unmatched junction nucleotides: 5. The germline V gene has CDR1 MDHEN and CDR2 SYDVKM. The CDR3 has 15 residues. Written as DNA, the CDR3 is TGTGCCAGCAGTTTCGGCGGGACAGGGACCTACGAGCAGTACTTC. This codes for CASSFGGTGTYEQYF. Full variable domain (remainder filled in from reference TRBV28 and TRBJ2-7): DVKVTQSSRYLVKRTGEKVFLECVQDMDHENMFWYRQDPGLGLRLIYFSYDVKMKEKGDIPEGYSVSREKKERFSLILESASTNQTSMYLCASSFGGTGTYEQYFGPGTRLTVT.

The chain carries TRBV18 and TRBJ1-5; D might be TRBD1 (5 bases). V was shortened by 4 bases and J by 6 bases, with 10 bases between the two germline ends. CDR1 is KGHSH, CDR2 LQKENI, per germline. CDR3 length: 13 residues. The CDR3 bases are TGTGCCAGCTCACGACAGTCGGGTCAGCCCCAGCATTTT. It translates to CASSRQSGQPQHF.

The gene calls are TRBV5-5 and TRBJ1-4, with 9 bases lining up with TRBD1. This CDR3 is built from 15 residues. With V trimmed by 5 bases and J by 0 bases, 2 bases remained unmatched. Germline V lookup: CDR1 SGHKS, CDR2 YYEKEE (reference sequence). The CDR3: CASRGTGTTNEKLFF. Written as DNA, the CDR3 is TGTGCCAGCAGGGGGACAGGGACAACTAATGAAAAACTGTTTTTT.

The chain uses TRBV5-6 and TRBJ2-2; perhaps TRBD1 as D (7 bases). Germline assignment: CDR1 SGHDT and CDR2 YYEEEE. The germline V and J ends were trimmed by 5 bases and 6 bases, with 23 bases remaining between them. The length of the CDR3 is 17 residues. The CDR3, as DNA: TGTGCCAGCAGGGAGGTCAGGGGGGTTGTAGAATCCGGGGAGCTGTTTTTT. Its protein is CASREVRGVVESGELFF.

This chain uses TRBV29-1 with TRBJ2-3; TRBD2 agrees at 9 bases. The CDR3 runs to 17 residues. V shed 4 bases and J 2 bases; nucleotides not matched to a gene: 13. Looked up from germline, CDR1 is SQVTM and CDR2 is ANQGSEA. CDR3 sequence reads: CSVVVGLRLADTDTQYF. The CDR3 coding sequence is TGCAGCGTTGTAGTGGGGTTGCGACTAGCGGACACAGATACGCAGTATTTT.

This clone was picked up one time. Written as DNA, the CDR3 is TGTGCCACCCTTAGCGGGTCGGGAAACATTCAGTACTTC. It specifies CATLSGSGNIQYF. V usage is TRBV28 and J usage is TRBJ2-4, with 7 bases that match TRBD2. With 10 bases clipped from V and 6 bases from J, the junction kept 9 bases outside the gene matches. The CDR3 totals 13 residues. Germline loops: CDR1 MDHEN, CDR2 SYDVKM.

This clone was detected once. The genes are TRBV11-2 and TRBJ1-2, with a weak D call TRBD1 (5 bases). The CDR3 is 13 residues long. Germline V gene lookup returns CDR1 SGHAT and CDR2 FQNNGV. The V gene lost 1 base and the J gene lost 8 bases, with 11 bases spanning the gap. The CDR3 reads CASSLAGVGGYTF. The CDR3 DNA reads TGTGCCAGCAGCTTAGCGGGGGTGGGAGGCTACACCTTC.

This chain uses TRBV9 with TRBJ2-1, with D unclear. The germline gives CDR1 SGDLS, CDR2 YYNGEE. V was clipped by 0 bases and J by 6 bases, with 13 bases between them. This CDR3 spans 15 amino acids. DNA for the CDR3: TGTGCCAGCAGCGTAGGGGAACTGGCCAGCAATGAGCAGTTCTTC. This codes for CASSVGELASNEQFF.

The chain has TRBV28 and TRBJ2-7; D call uncertain. Germline values: CDR1 MDHEN, CDR2 SYDVKM. The CDR3 runs to 13 residues. V was clipped by 5 bases and J by 2 bases, with 10 bases between them. This CDR3 reads CASSLSRAYEQYF. CDR3 DNA sequence: TGTGCCAGCAGTCTCTCTCGAGCCTACGAGCAGTACTTC.